This T cell receptor (beta chain) derives from a study of post-analysis software for immune sequencing data. Overall study context: Relapsing-remitting, secondary progressive and progressive-relapsing courses of multiple sclerosis were included.

Study results and caveats: Patients carried five TRBV segments more frequently than controls did, and TRBV5-6, TRBV5-1 and TRBV20-1 were among them.

cDNA libraries of TCR beta carried unique molecular identifiers. MiXCR was run by TCRdb on the PCR reads, yielding one entry per CDR3 protein. The sample shows 500,000 to 600,000 distinct CDR3 sequences, roughly 40% of them seen only once. The CDR3 totals 19 residues. Germline trimming cut 1 base from V and 2 bases from J; bases unmatched to any gene: 11. As to this clonotype: Its specificity is unknown.

V and J are TRBV12-3 or TRBV12-4 and TRBJ2-3; 11 bases align to TRBD2. This clonotype was sampled from a girl between 10 and 17 years old with multiple sclerosis. The sequencing input was blood. CDR3 nucleotide sequence: TGTGCCAGCAGTTTAGTTCGGCTAGCGGGGGGCCTACCCACAGATACGCAGTATTTT. Translation gives CASSLVRLAGGLPTDTQYF.